Given below is one TCR beta chain in context. The antigen remains unidentified. Between the trimmed V and J ends, which lost 3 bases and 10 bases, there was a span of 13 bases. This CDR3 spans 13 amino acids. The germline CDR1 and CDR2 sequences are SGHTA and FQGTGA. This specimen comes from a study of shared clonotypes between healthy human individuals. General observations from the study: The study's rarefaction showed incomplete sorted-subset sequencing despite large depth.

Clones were sequenced by immunoSEQ multiplex PCR, and TCRdb holds only the in-frame ones, with some missing. The data show fewer than 850,000 clones, 95% to 97% seen once. Naive CD8 cells, CD45RO-negative and positively selected for CCR7, excluded terminally differentiated effector memory CD45RA+ cells. The source is a young man in good health. The sequenced sample consisted of naive CD8+ T cells sorted from blood. This chain connects TRBV7-3 to TRBJ2-4; tentative D call: TRBD2 (6 bases). The CDR3 coding sequence is TGTGCCAGCAGCTTCGGCCAGGAGGGGATTCAGTACTTC. This encodes CASSFGQEGIQYF.